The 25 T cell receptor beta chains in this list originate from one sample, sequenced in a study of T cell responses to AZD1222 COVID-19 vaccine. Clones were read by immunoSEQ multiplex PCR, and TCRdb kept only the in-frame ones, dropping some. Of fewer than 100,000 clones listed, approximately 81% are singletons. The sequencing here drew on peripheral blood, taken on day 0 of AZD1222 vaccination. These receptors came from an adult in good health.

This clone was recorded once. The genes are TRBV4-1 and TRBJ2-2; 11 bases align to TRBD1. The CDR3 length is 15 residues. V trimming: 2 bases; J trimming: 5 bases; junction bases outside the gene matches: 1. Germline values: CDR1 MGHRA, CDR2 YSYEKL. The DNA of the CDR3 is TGCGCCAGCAGCCAAAGGGACAGGGGGACCGGGGAGCTGTTTTTT. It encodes CASSQRDRGTGELFF.

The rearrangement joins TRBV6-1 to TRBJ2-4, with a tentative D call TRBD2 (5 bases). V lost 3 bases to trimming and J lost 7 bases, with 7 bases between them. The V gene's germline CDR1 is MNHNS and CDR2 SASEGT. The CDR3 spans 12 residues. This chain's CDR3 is CASSDPGNIQYF. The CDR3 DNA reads TGTGCCAGCAGTGATCCGGGGAACATTCAGTACTTC.

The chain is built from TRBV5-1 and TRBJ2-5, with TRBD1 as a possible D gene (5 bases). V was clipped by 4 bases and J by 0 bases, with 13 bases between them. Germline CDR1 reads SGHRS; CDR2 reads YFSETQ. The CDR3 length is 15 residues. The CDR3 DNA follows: TGCGCCAGCAGCCGCCAGACAGCGTACCAAGAGACCCAGTACTTC. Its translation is CASSRQTAYQETQYF.

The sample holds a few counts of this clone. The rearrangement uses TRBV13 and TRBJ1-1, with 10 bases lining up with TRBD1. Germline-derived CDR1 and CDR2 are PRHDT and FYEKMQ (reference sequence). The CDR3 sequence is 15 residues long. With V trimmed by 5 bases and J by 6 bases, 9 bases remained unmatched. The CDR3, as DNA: TGTGCCAGCAGCGTCGAGGACAGGGGGGGTCCTGAAGCTTTCTTT. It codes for CASSVEDRGGPEAFF.

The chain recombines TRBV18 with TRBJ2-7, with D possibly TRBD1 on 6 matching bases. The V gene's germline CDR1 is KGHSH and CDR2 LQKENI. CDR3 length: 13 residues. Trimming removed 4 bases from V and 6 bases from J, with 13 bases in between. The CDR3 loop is CASSQTGNGEQYF. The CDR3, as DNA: TGTGCCAGCTCACAAACAGGGAATGGCGAGCAGTACTTC.

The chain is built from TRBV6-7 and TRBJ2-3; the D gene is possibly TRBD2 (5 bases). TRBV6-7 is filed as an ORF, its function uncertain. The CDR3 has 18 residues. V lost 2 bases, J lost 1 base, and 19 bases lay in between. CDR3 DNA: TGTGCCAGCAGTTACCCTCGTTGTCCCCGGCGGGGCACAGATACGCAGTATTTT. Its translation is CASSYPRCPRRGTDTQYF.

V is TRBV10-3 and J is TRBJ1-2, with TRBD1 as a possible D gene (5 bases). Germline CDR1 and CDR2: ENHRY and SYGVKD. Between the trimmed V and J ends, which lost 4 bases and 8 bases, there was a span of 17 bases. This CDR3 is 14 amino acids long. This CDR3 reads CAISVGDLAGGYTF. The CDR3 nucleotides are TGTGCCATCAGTGTTGGGGACTTGGCGGGGGGCTACACCTTC.

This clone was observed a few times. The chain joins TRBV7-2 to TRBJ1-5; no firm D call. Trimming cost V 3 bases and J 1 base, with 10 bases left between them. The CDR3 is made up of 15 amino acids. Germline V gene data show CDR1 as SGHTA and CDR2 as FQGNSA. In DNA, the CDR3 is TGTGCCAGCAGCTTGGGGAGAGCGAGCAATCAGCCCCAGCATTTT. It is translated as CASSLGRASNQPQHF.

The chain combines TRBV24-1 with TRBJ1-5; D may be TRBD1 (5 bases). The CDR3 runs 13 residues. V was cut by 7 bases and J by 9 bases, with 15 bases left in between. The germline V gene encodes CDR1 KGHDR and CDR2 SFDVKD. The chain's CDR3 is CATSGTAAGPQHF. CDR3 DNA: TGTGCCACCAGCGGGACGGCGGCGGGGCCCCAGCATTTT.

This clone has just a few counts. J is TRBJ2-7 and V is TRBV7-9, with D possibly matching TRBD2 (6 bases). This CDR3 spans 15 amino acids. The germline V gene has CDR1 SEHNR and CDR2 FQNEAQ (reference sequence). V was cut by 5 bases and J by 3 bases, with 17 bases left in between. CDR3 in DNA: TGTGCCAGCAGCATCCCGTCCGCGGGGATCTACGAGCAGTACTTC. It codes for CASSIPSAGIYEQYF.

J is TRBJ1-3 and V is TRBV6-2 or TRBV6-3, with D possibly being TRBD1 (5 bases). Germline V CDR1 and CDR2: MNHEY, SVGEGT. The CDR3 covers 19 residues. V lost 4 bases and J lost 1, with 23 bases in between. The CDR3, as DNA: TGTGCCAGCAGTTCACCCGGGGTGGGGGGAAGAGGTTCTGGAAACACCATATATTTT. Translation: CASSSPGVGGRGSGNTIYF.

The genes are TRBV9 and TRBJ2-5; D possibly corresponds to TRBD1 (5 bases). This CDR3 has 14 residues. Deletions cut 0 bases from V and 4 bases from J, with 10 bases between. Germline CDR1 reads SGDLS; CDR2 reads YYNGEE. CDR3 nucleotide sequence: TGTGCCAGCAGCGTAGAAGACAGTCGAGAGACCCAGTACTTC. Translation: CASSVEDSRETQYF. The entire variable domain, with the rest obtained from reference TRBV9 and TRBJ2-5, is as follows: DSGVTQTPKHLITATGQRVTLRCSPRSGDLSVYWYQQSLDQGLQFLIQYYNGEERAKGNILERFSAQQFPDLHSELNLSSLELGDSALYFCASSVEDSRETQYFGPGTRLLVL.

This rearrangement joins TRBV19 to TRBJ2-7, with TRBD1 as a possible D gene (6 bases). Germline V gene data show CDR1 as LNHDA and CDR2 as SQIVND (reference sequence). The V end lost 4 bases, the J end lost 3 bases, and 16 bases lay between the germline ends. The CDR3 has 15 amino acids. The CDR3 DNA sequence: TGTGCCAGTAGTAAACAGGGCCCAGGGCTCTACGAGCAGTACTTC. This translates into CASSKQGPGLYEQYF. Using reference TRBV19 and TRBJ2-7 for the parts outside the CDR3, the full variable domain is DGGITQSPKYLFRKEGQNVTLSCEQNLNHDAMYWYRQDPGQGLRLIYYSQIVNDFQKGDIAEGYSVSREKKESFPLTVTSAQKNPTAFYLCASSKQGPGLYEQYFGPGTRLTVT.

As DNA, the CDR3 is TGTGCCAGCAGCGAGGACTCAGAGTACCAAGAGACCCAGTACTTC. It specifies CASSEDSEYQETQYF. The chain has TRBV9 and TRBJ2-5; tentative D call: TRBD2 (5 bases). CDR1 SGDLS and CDR2 YYNGEE come from the germline V gene. Trimming removed 3 bases from V and 0 bases from J, with 12 bases in between. The CDR3 extends over 15 amino acids.

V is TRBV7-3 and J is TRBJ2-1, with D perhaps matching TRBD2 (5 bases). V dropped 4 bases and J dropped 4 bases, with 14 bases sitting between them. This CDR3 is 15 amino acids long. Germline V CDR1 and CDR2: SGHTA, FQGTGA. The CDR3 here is CASSWSGLQYNEQFF. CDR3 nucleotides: TGTGCCAGCAGCTGGTCCGGACTTCAGTACAATGAGCAGTTCTTC.

CDR3 sequence: CASSPGQGGETQYF. DNA for the CDR3: TGTGCCAGCAGTCCCGGACAGGGCGGCGAGACCCAGTACTTC. This sequence joins TRBV27 and TRBJ2-5; TRBD1 matches 8 bases. The V gene's germline CDR1 is MNHEY and CDR2 SMNVEV (reference sequence). V lost 5 bases, J lost 5 bases, and 7 bases stayed unmatched. The CDR3 runs 14 residues.

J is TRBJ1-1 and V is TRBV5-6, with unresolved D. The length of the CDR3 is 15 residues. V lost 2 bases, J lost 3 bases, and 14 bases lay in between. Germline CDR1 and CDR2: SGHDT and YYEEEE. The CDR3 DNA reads TGTGCCAGCAGCTTCGGACCGGACGGGTACACTGAAGCTTTCTTT. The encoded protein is CASSFGPDGYTEAFF. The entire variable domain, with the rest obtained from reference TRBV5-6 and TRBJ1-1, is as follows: DAGVTQSPTHLIKTRGQQVTLRCSPKSGHDTVSWYQQALGQGPQFIFQYYEEEERQRGNFPDRFSGHQFPNYSSELNVNALLLGDSALYLCASSFGPDGYTEAFFGQGTRLTVV.

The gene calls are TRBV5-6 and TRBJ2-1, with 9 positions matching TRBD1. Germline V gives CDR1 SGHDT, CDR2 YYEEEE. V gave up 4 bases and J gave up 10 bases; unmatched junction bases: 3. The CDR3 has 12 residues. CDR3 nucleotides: TGTGCCAGCAGCATCGGGACAGGGGAGCAGTTCTTC. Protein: CASSIGTGEQFF.

The CDR3 sequence is CASSVKLGAMDQPQHF. DNA for the CDR3: TGTGCCAGCAGTGTCAAGTTGGGTGCGATGGATCAGCCCCAGCATTTT. V is TRBV2 and J is TRBJ1-5; D is uncertain. The CDR3 covers 16 residues. The germline V gene encodes CDR1 SNHLY and CDR2 FYNNEI. The V and J ends lost 4 bases and 5 bases respectively, with 18 bases between them.

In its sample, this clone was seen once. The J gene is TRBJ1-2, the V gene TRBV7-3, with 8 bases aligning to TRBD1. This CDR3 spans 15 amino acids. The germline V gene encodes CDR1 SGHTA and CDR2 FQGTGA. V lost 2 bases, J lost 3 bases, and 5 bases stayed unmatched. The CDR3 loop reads CASSLYPTGDYGYTF. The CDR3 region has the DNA TGTGCCAGCAGCTTATATCCGACAGGGGACTATGGCTACACCTTC.

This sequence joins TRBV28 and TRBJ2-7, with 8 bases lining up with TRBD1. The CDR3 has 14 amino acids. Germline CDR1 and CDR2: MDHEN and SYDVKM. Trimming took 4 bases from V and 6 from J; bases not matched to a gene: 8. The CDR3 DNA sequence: TGTGCCAGCAGTTCCCAGGGGGCGCGTCTCGAGCAGTACTTC. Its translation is CASSSQGARLEQYF.

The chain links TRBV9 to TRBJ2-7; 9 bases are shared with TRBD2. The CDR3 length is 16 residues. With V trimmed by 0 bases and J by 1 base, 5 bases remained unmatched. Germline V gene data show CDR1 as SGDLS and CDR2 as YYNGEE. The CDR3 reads CASSVGSGGTSYEQYF. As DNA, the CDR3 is TGTGCCAGCAGCGTAGGGAGCGGGGGGACTTCCTACGAGCAGTACTTC.

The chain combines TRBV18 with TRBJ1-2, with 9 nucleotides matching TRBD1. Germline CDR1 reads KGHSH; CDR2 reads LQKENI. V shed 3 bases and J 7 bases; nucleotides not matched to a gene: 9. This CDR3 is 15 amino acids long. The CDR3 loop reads CASSPNRGRVVGYTF. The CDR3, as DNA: TGTGCCAGCTCACCCAACAGGGGGCGAGTTGTTGGCTACACCTTC.

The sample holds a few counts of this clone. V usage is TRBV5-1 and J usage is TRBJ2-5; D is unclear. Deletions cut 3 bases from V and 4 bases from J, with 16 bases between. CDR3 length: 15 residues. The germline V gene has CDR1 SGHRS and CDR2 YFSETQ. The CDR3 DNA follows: TGCGCCAGCAGCTCGAGGTTAGGTACGGGAGAGACCCAGTACTTC. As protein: CASSSRLGTGETQYF.

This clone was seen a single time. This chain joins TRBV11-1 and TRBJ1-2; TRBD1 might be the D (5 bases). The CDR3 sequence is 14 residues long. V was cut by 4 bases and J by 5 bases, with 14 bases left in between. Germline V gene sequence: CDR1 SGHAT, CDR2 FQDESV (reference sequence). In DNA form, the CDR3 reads TGTGCCAGCAGCTCTTTAACAGGCGGGTATGGCTACACCTTC. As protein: CASSSLTGGYGYTF.